These 8 T cell receptor beta chains originate from one sample sequenced in a study of blood T cells in healthy people across ages. Sample-barcoded 5' priming and a J-beta primer mix drove a second PCR of roughly 6 to 12 cycles. TCRdb re-analysed the 5' RACE reads in MiXCR, keeping a single row per CDR3 protein. The sample contains some 790,000 distinct CDR3 sequences, 29% of which appear only once. Sequencing input: blood. The receptors come from a woman aged 80 or over in good health.

The chain carries TRBV29-1 and TRBJ2-7; D is unresolved. Looked up from germline, CDR1 is SQVTM and CDR2 is ANQGSEA. The V end was cut by 6 bases, the J end by 2 bases, with 8 bases between. This CDR3 is built from 11 residues. CDR3 sequence: CSVLATYEQYF. The CDR3 DNA follows: TGCAGCGTCTTAGCTACCTACGAGCAGTACTTC.

In this sample, this clonotype turned up a few times. The V gene is TRBV20-1, the J gene TRBJ1-6; D is unclear. Germline CDR1 is DFQATT and CDR2 is SNEGSKA (reference sequence). The CDR3 is 14 amino acids. V was cut by 5 bases and J by 0 bases, with 8 bases left in between. The CDR3 protein is CSAARSSYNSPLHF. The CDR3 coding sequence is TGCAGTGCTGCACGGAGCTCCTATAATTCACCCCTCCACTTT.

This clonotype appeared a few times. CDR3 coding DNA: TGTGCCAGCAGTTACCGGGTGACAGGGGGCGGGACAGATACGCAGTATTTT. Protein: CASSYRVTGGGTDTQYF. This chain links TRBV6-5 with TRBJ2-3; TRBD1 matches at 10 bases. The ends lost 2 bases at V and 3 bases at J; junction bases unmatched: 8. Germline CDR1 MNHEY, CDR2 SVGAGI. This CDR3 comprises 17 residues.

As concerns this clonotype: This sequence may be a read error, since a much larger clone differs from it by one base. The chain has TRBV9 and TRBJ2-7; D may be TRBD1 (5 bases). Germline V gene lookup returns CDR1 SGDLS and CDR2 YYNGEE. The CDR3 runs to 15 residues. CDR3 sequence: CTSSVGAETSYEQYF. The DNA for the CDR3 is TGTACCAGCAGCGTAGGGGCGGAGACCTCCTACGAGCAGTACTTC.

The V and J genes are TRBV11-2 and TRBJ1-1, with 7 bases identical to TRBD1. J lost 4 bases, V lost 1 base, and 15 bases had no gene match. The CDR3 consists of 18 residues. CDR1 and CDR2 (germline): SGHAT, FQNNGV. CDR3 DNA sequence: TGTGCCAGCAGCTTAGTGGGGACCGCCAGGGGGACGGGCACTGAAGCTTTCTTT. It specifies CASSLVGTARGTGTEAFF.

This clonotype was observed many times. The chain couples TRBV7-2 to TRBJ1-4, with 9 bases identical to TRBD1. The CDR3 is 18 residues long. Losses at the gene ends were 5 bases for V and 3 bases for J; bases not matched to a gene: 13. The germline CDR1 and CDR2 sequences are SGHTA and FQGNSA. In nucleotides, the CDR3 is TGTGCCAGCAGCCGGAGGACAGGGGTAAATTCCCCTAATGAAAAACTGTTTTTT. Amino acid sequence: CASSRRTGVNSPNEKLFF.

Note on this clonotype: A much larger clone sits a single nucleotide away, making a read error possible. This chain connects TRBV20-1 to TRBJ2-1, with D maybe TRBD1 (6 bases). Matching the DNA end better, TRBJ2-7 makes the J call doubtful. The CDR3 length is 17 residues. Germline V gene data show CDR1 as DFQATT and CDR2 as SNEGSKA (reference sequence). CDR3 sequence: CSARVEGHPSSYNEQYF. The CDR3 DNA is TGCAGTGCTAGAGTAGAGGGACACCCTAGCTCCTACAATGAGCAGTACTTC.

The genes are TRBV18 and TRBJ1-1; 9 bases line up with TRBD1. There are 15 residues in the CDR3. The V segment lost 5 bases and the J segment 3 bases; nucleotides outside the gene matches: 7. Germline V gives CDR1 KGHSH, CDR2 LQKENI. The CDR3 is CASSNYGQGHTEAFF. The CDR3 nucleotides read TGTGCCAGCTCAAACTACGGACAGGGGCACACTGAAGCTTTCTTT. Full variable domain (missing parts from reference TRBV18 and TRBJ1-1): NAGVMQNPRHLVRRRGQEARLRCSPMKGHSHVYWYRQLPEEGLKFMVYLQKENIIDESGMPKERFSAEFPKEGPSILRIQQVVRGDSAAYFCASSNYGQGHTEAFFGQGTRLTVV.